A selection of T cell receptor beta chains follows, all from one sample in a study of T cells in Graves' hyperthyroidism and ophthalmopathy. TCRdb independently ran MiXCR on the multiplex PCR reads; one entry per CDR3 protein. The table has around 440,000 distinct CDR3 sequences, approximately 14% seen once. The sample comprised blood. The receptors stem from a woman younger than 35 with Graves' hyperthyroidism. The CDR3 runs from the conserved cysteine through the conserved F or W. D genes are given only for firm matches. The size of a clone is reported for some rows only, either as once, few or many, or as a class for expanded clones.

CDR3: CASSLRGSQPQHF; DNA: TGTGCCAGCAGCTTACGGGGGTCCCAGCCCCAGCATTTT; J: TRBJ1-5; V: TRBV7-2; size: many; D: NA
CDR3: CASSQDPSGGYEQCF; DNA: TGTGCCAGCAGCCAAGACCCTAGCGGCGGCTACGAGCAGTGCTTC; J: TRBJ2-7; V: TRBV28; size: once; D: TRBD2
CDR3: CASSFNQSPYEQYF; DNA: TGTGCCAGCAGCTTTAATCAGTCCCCCTACGAGCAGTACTTC; J: TRBJ2-7; V: TRBV7-2; size: NA; D: NA
CDR3: CSARGSAGTSGMPGETQYF; DNA: TGCAGTGCTAGAGGCTCCGCCGGGACTAGCGGGATGCCAGGGGAGACCCAGTACTTC; J: TRBJ2-5; V: TRBV20-1; size: many; D: TRBD2
CDR3: CSVPLGVHEQFF; DNA: TGCAGCGTCCCACTCGGGGTCCATGAGCAGTTCTTC; J: TRBJ2-1; V: TRBV29-1; size: few; D: NA
CDR3: CASSLTGLGELFF; DNA: TGTGCCAGCAGCCTCACAGGCCTCGGGGAGCTGTTTTTT; J: TRBJ2-2; V: TRBV2; size: many; D: NA
CDR3: CASSFSQGAFPYEQYF; DNA: TGCGCCAGCAGCTTTTCGCAGGGGGCTTTCCCTTACGAGCAGTACTTC; J: TRBJ2-7; V: TRBV5-1; size: many; D: TRBD1
CDR3: CSASRAGAVNEQFF; DNA: TGCAGTGCTAGTCGAGCGGGCGCGGTAAATGAGCAGTTCTTC; J: TRBJ2-1; V: TRBV20-1; size: many; D: NA
CDR3: CASSKRRDSRPGGYTF; DNA: TGTGCCAGCAGTAAACGACGGGACAGCCGTCCCGGCGGCTACACCTTC; J: TRBJ1-2; V: TRBV6-1; size: many; D: TRBD1
CDR3: CASSSNRGPSSYNEQFF; DNA: TGTGCCAGCAGCTCAAACAGGGGGCCGAGCTCCTACAATGAGCAGTTCTTC; J: TRBJ2-1; V: TRBV7-8; size: many; D: TRBD1
CDR3: CASSSWQGSYEQYF; DNA: TGTGCCAGCAGTTCTTGGCAGGGTTCCTACGAGCAGTACTTC; J: TRBJ2-7; V: TRBV12-3/TRBV12-4; size: many; D: NA
CDR3: CSARVTTRLYNEQFF; DNA: TGCAGTGCTAGAGTAACTACACGACTCTACAATGAGCAGTTCTTC; J: TRBJ2-1; V: TRBV20-1; size: many; D: NA
CDR3: CASSGDNQPQHF; DNA: TGTGCCAGCAGTGGGGACAATCAGCCCCAGCATTTT; J: TRBJ1-5; V: TRBV2; size: many; D: NA
CDR3: CASSPASATGELFF; DNA: TGTGCCAGCAGTCCCGCTAGCGCCACCGGGGAGCTGTTTTTT; J: TRBJ2-2; V: TRBV12-3/TRBV12-4; size: NA; D: NA
CDR3: CASSSGTKARRQETQYF; DNA: TGTGCCAGCAGCTCCGGGACTAAGGCACGGAGGCAAGAGACCCAGTACTTC; J: TRBJ2-5; V: TRBV12-3/TRBV12-4; size: many; D: TRBD2
CDR3: CSARDRRGGNTGELFF; DNA: TGCAGTGCTAGAGATCGGCGGGGGGGGAACACCGGGGAGCTGTTTTTT; J: TRBJ2-2; V: TRBV20-1; size: many; D: TRBD2
CDR3: CASSELTLGTVGYF; DNA: TGTGCCAGCAGTGAACTTACCCTCGGGACTGTGGGGTACTTC; J: TRBJ2-4; V: TRBV6-1; size: NA; D: NA
CDR3: CASSDPGQGAYNEQFF; DNA: TGTGCCAGCAGTGATCCGGGACAGGGGGCCTACAATGAGCAGTTCTTC; J: TRBJ2-1; V: TRBV6-1; size: few; D: TRBD1
CDR3: CAWSRPGGWGYTF; DNA: TGTGCCTGGTCGAGACCCGGGGGTTGGGGCTACACCTTC; J: TRBJ1-2; V: TRBV30; size: few; D: NA
CDR3: CASSLGPTSGSGEQFF; DNA: TGTGCCAGCAGCTTGGGTCCGACTAGCGGGAGTGGGGAGCAGTTCTTC; J: TRBJ2-1; V: TRBV7-2; size: once; D: TRBD2
CDR3: CASSIMVGQGNYGYTF; DNA: TGTGCCAGTAGTATTATGGTCGGACAGGGCAACTATGGCTACACCTTC; J: TRBJ1-2; V: TRBV19; size: few; D: TRBD1
CDR3: CASSRLSGTNTEALF; DNA: TGCGCCAGCAGCCGATTGTCCGGGACGAACACTGAAGCTCTCTTT; J: TRBJ1-1; V: TRBV5-1; size: few; D: NA
CDR3: CASSWRETQYF; DNA: TGTGCCAGCAGCTGGAGAGAGACCCAGTACTTC; J: TRBJ2-5; V: TRBV5-6; size: many; D: NA
CDR3: CASSHYNTQYF; DNA: TGTGCCAGCAGCCACTACAATACGCAGTATTTT; J: TRBJ2-3; V: TRBV3-1; size: many; D: NA
CDR3: CAWSGIQGHEQYF; DNA: TGTGCCTGGAGTGGGATCCAGGGCCACGAGCAGTACTTC; J: TRBJ2-7; V: TRBV30; size: many; D: NA
CDR3: CASSLRAGGKDAFF; DNA: TGTGCCAGCAGCTTAAGGGCGGGGGGAAAGGATGCTTTCTTT; J: TRBJ1-1; V: TRBV7-6; size: few; D: NA
CDR3: CASSPPTGTHGYTF; DNA: TGTGCCAGCTCACCACCCACAGGGACCCATGGCTACACCTTC; J: TRBJ1-2; V: TRBV18; size: NA; D: NA
CDR3: CASSSGTAGKNIQYF; DNA: TGTGCCAGCAGTTCCGGGACGGCTGGCAAAAACATTCAGTACTTC; J: TRBJ2-4; V: TRBV27; size: few; D: NA
CDR3: CASSLLGVRETQYF; DNA: TGTGCCAGCAGTTTATTGGGCGTCAGAGAGACCCAGTACTTC; J: TRBJ2-5; V: TRBV27; size: many; D: NA
CDR3: CASSRGQPYEQYF; DNA: TGTGCCAGCAGCCGGGGACAGCCCTACGAGCAGTACTTC; J: TRBJ2-7; V: TRBV3-1; size: many; D: TRBD1
CDR3: CASSTNRDPYGYTF; DNA: TGTGCCAGCAGTACAAACAGGGATCCCTATGGCTACACCTTC; J: TRBJ1-2; V: TRBV12-3/TRBV12-4; size: many; D: NA
CDR3: CAISDLGFYGYTF; DNA: TGTGCCATCAGTGATCTGGGGTTCTATGGCTACACCTTC; J: TRBJ1-2; V: TRBV10-3; size: NA; D: NA
CDR3: CASSLAGLRYEQYF; DNA: TGTGCCAGCAGCTTAGCGGGGTTACGGTACGAGCAGTACTTC; J: TRBJ2-7; V: TRBV11-3; size: many; D: NA
CDR3: CASSPARTTYNEQFF; DNA: TGTGCCAGCAGCCCCGCCCGGACAACCTACAATGAGCAGTTCTTC; J: TRBJ2-1; V: TRBV6-1; size: many; D: NA
CDR3: CATSREIGRTGGYEQYF; DNA: TGTGCCACCAGCAGAGAGATTGGGAGGACAGGGGGCTACGAGCAGTACTTC; J: TRBJ2-7; V: TRBV15; size: few; D: TRBD1
CDR3: CSATILLANEQFF; DNA: TGCAGTGCTACTATCCTGTTAGCGAATGAGCAGTTCTTC; J: TRBJ2-1; V: TRBV20-1; size: many; D: NA
CDR3: CSAKADRGRGTQYF; DNA: TGCAGCGCAAAAGCCGACAGGGGGAGGGGGACCCAGTACTTC; J: TRBJ2-5; V: TRBV29-1; size: NA; D: TRBD1
CDR3: CASSPTGTGYNEQFF; DNA: TGTGCCAGCTCACCCACCGGGACAGGGTACAATGAGCAGTTCTTC; J: TRBJ2-1; V: TRBV18; size: many; D: TRBD1
CDR3: CASRREGRAFF; DNA: TGTGCCAGCAGGAGGGAGGGGAGAGCTTTCTTT; J: TRBJ1-1; V: TRBV14; size: many; D: NA
CDR3: CSALQKGGWETQYF; DNA: TGCAGTGCTCTTCAGAAGGGGGGATGGGAGACCCAGTACTTC; J: TRBJ2-5; V: TRBV20-1; size: many; D: NA
CDR3: CASSIDGSSYNEQFF; DNA: TGTGCCAGCAGTATAGACGGAAGCTCCTACAATGAGCAGTTCTTC; J: TRBJ2-1; V: TRBV6-1; size: many; D: NA
CDR3: CASSWTGTYEQYF; DNA: TGTGCCAGCAGTTGGACAGGAACCTACGAGCAGTACTTC; J: TRBJ2-7; V: TRBV28; size: many; D: TRBD1
CDR3: CASSWREGYEQYF; DNA: TGTGCCAGCAGTTGGCGGGAGGGCTACGAGCAGTACTTC; J: TRBJ2-7; V: TRBV27; size: many; D: TRBD2
CDR3: CSAISWREPTDTQYF; DNA: TGCAGTGCTATTTCCTGGCGGGAGCCCACAGATACGCAGTATTTT; J: TRBJ2-3; V: TRBV20-1; size: few; D: TRBD2
CDR3: CASSGTGDFATGELFF; DNA: TGTGCCAGCAGTGGAACAGGGGATTTTGCTACCGGGGAGCTGTTTTTT; J: TRBJ2-2; V: TRBV6-4; size: NA; D: TRBD1
CDR3: CASTLIWGDRADGYTF; DNA: TGTGCCAGCACCCTAATTTGGGGGGACAGGGCGGATGGCTACACCTTC; J: TRBJ1-2; V: TRBV27; size: many; D: TRBD1
CDR3: CASTDSNQPQHF; DNA: TGTGCCAGCACCGATAGCAATCAGCCCCAGCATTTT; J: TRBJ1-5; V: TRBV2; size: many; D: NA
CDR3: CSGRGSSYEQYF; DNA: TGCAGCGGTCGGGGGAGCTCCTACGAGCAGTACTTC; J: TRBJ2-7; V: TRBV29-1; size: NA; D: NA
CDR3: CSASQGTNQPQHF; DNA: TGCAGTGCTAGCCAGGGCACCAATCAGCCCCAGCATTTT; J: TRBJ1-5; V: TRBV20-1; size: NA; D: NA
CDR3: CSAGAGDYGYTF; DNA: TGCAGTGCGGGGGCAGGGGACTATGGCTACACCTTC; J: TRBJ1-2; V: TRBV20-1; size: many; D: NA
CDR3: CASSFRDNEQFF; DNA: TGCGCCAGCAGCTTCCGGGACAATGAGCAGTTCTTC; J: TRBJ2-1; V: TRBV5-1; size: many; D: NA
CDR3: CASSTSWSHQETQYF; DNA: TGTGCCAGCAGCACTTCCTGGTCTCACCAAGAGACCCAGTACTTC; J: TRBJ2-5; V: TRBV3-1; size: many; D: NA